Following are 11 T cell receptor beta chains from one sample sequenced in a study of memory CD4+ T cells and cytomegalovirus serostatus. Single viable CD3+CD4+CD8-CD45RO+ cells were sorted as the memory CD4+ T cells. Using immunoSEQ multiplex PCR, the repertoire was profiled, and TCRdb retains in-frame clones only, with some absent. The sample holds about 53,000 clones, 80% to 85% seen once. The sequenced material came from memory CD4+ T cells from blood. These TCRs come from an adult in good health and CMV-seronegative.

The chain joins TRBV7-2 to TRBJ2-7, with D possibly being TRBD1 (7 bases). This CDR3 contains 15 residues. The germline V gene encodes CDR1 SGHTA and CDR2 FQGNSA. Between the trimmed V and J ends, which lost 2 bases and 7 bases, there was a span of 18 bases. The CDR3 DNA is TGTGCCAGCAGCTTAACGGTCAGGGGGGCCGGGGAGCAGTACTTC. Translated, it gives CASSLTVRGAGEQYF.

V and J are TRBV4-1 and TRBJ2-2; D not certain. Germline V gene lookup returns CDR1 MGHRA and CDR2 YSYEKL. The CDR3 runs 13 residues. The V end was cut by 2 bases, the J end by 5 bases, with 6 bases between. As DNA, the CDR3 is TGCGCCAGCAGCCAAATGGAGACCGGGGAGCTGTTTTTT. It yields the protein CASSQMETGELFF.

The chain combines TRBV27 with TRBJ2-3; tentative D call: TRBD1 (6 bases). From germline, CDR1 is MNHEY and CDR2 SMNVEV (reference sequence). This CDR3 spans 15 amino acids. V lost 1 base and J lost 0, with 8 bases in between. CDR3 amino acids: CASSLFGQSTDTQYF. The CDR3 nucleotides read TGTGCCAGCAGTTTATTCGGACAGAGCACAGATACGCAGTATTTT.

The chain joins TRBV5-1 to TRBJ2-1; 11 bases are a match to TRBD1. This CDR3 contains 13 residues. V lost 0 bases to trimming and J lost 10 bases; unmatched junction nucleotides: 0. The germline CDR1 and CDR2 sequences are SGHRS and YFSETQ. The CDR3 spells CASSLGDRGEQFF. The DNA of the CDR3 is TGCGCCAGCAGCTTGGGGGACAGGGGGGAGCAGTTCTTC. Complete variable domain (other parts from reference TRBV5-1 and TRBJ2-1): KAGVTQTPRYLIKTRGQQVTLSCSPISGHRSVSWYQQTPGQGLQFLFEYFSETQRNKGNFPGRFSGRQFSNSRSEMNVSTLELGDSALYLCASSLGDRGEQFFGPGTRLTVL.

The rearrangement links TRBV28 to TRBJ1-1, with no clear D. The CDR3 length is 12 residues. CDR1 is MDHEN and CDR2 is SYDVKM in the germline V gene. Deletions cut 2 bases from V and 5 bases from J, with 6 bases between. The CDR3 is CASSLQGTEAFF. As DNA, the CDR3 is TGTGCCAGCAGTTTACAAGGGACTGAAGCTTTCTTT.

The chain uses TRBV7-8 and TRBJ1-1, with D maybe TRBD1 (5 bases). Germline CDR1 and CDR2: SGHVS and FQNEAQ. The CDR3 runs 15 residues. The germline V and J ends were trimmed by 0 bases and 6 bases, with 14 bases remaining between them. CDR3 in amino acids: CASSLAPGLTAEAFF. The CDR3 coding sequence is TGTGCCAGCAGCTTAGCTCCAGGGTTGACGGCTGAAGCTTTCTTT. The full variable domain, rest sourced from reference TRBV7-8 and TRBJ1-1, is GAGVSQSPRYKVAKRGQDVALRCDPISGHVSLFWYQQALGQGPEFLTYFQNEAQLDKSGLPSDRFFAERPEGSVSTLKIQRTQQEDSAVYLCASSLAPGLTAEAFFGQGTRLTVV.

This clone occurred a few times. The chain employs TRBV28 and TRBJ2-7, with D maybe TRBD1 (6 bases). Germline V CDR1 and CDR2: MDHEN, SYDVKM. Deletions cut 8 bases from V and 5 bases from J, with 19 bases between. The CDR3 has 14 amino acids. For the CDR3, the DNA is TGTGCCAGCCTACGCGCAGGGGCAGCCAACGAGCAGTACTTC. It yields the protein CASLRAGAANEQYF.

With regard to this clone: Within the sample, other DNA sequences also encode this same CDR3. The chain combines TRBV11-3 with TRBJ2-6; a possible D gene is TRBD1 (6 bases). Germline CDR1 is SGHNT and CDR2 is YENEEA. The CDR3 is made up of 15 amino acids. The germline V and J ends were trimmed by 4 bases and 4 bases, with 11 bases remaining between them. In nucleotides, the CDR3 is TGTGCCAGCAGCTCGGGACATTCCGGGGCCAACGTCCTGACTTTC. Its translation is CASSSGHSGANVLTF.

This clone appeared once. The chain couples TRBV7-9 to TRBJ2-7; D gene ambiguous. CDR3 length: 13 amino acids. Germline V gene lookup returns CDR1 SEHNR and CDR2 FQNEAQ (reference sequence). V was pared by 8 bases and J by 0 bases, with 11 bases between. This chain's CDR3 is CASDDGDSYEQYF. The CDR3 DNA is TGTGCCAGCGACGATGGGGACTCCTACGAGCAGTACTTC.

The chain recombines TRBV5-1 with TRBJ2-5; TRBD2 aligns across 13 bases. J was trimmed by 5 bases and V by 4 bases; bases with no gene match: 11. The CDR3 sequence is 17 residues long. The germline CDR1 and CDR2 sequences are SGHRS and YFSETQ. The CDR3 reads CASSLPGTSGIGETQYF. The CDR3 region has the DNA TGCGCCAGCAGCCTTCCCGGGACTAGCGGGATTGGGGAGACCCAGTACTTC. Supplemented by reference TRBV5-1 and TRBJ2-5, the full variable domain reads KAGVTQTPRYLIKTRGQQVTLSCSPISGHRSVSWYQQTPGQGLQFLFEYFSETQRNKGNFPGRFSGRQFSNSRSEMNVSTLELGDSALYLCASSLPGTSGIGETQYFGPGTRLLVL.

CDR3 nucleotides: TGTGCCAGCAGCTGGATTTTGGGTGGCGGAGATAATGAAAAACTGTTTTTT. Encoded protein: CASSWILGGGDNEKLFF. The V call is TRBV7-8, the J call TRBJ1-4; no firm D call. V was shortened by 4 bases and J by 4 bases, with 19 bases between the two germline ends. Germline CDR1 reads SGHVS; CDR2 reads FQNEAQ. CDR3 length equals 17 residues.